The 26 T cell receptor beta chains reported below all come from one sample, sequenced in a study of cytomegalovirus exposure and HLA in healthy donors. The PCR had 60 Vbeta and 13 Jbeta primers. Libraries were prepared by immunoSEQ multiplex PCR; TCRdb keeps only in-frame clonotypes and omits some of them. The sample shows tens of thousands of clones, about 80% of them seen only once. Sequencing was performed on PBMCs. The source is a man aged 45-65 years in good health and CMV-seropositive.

For the CDR3, the DNA is TGTGCCTGGAGTGTACTAGCGGGAGGCCTACTCCACCACACAGATACGCAGTATTTT. It is translated as CAWSVLAGGLLHHTDTQYF. J is TRBJ2-3 and V is TRBV30; 12 nucleotides align to TRBD2. V was pared by 0 bases and J by 2 bases, with 12 bases of the junction left unmatched. This CDR3 comprises 19 residues. CDR1 and CDR2 from the germline V gene are GTSNPN and SVGIG (reference sequence).

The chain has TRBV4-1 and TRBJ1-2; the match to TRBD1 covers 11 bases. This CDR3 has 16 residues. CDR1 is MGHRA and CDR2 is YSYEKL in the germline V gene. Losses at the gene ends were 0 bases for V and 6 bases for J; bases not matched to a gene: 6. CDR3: CASSQDRTGGQDGYTF. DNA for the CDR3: TGCGCCAGCAGCCAAGACCGGACAGGGGGCCAGGATGGCTACACCTTC.

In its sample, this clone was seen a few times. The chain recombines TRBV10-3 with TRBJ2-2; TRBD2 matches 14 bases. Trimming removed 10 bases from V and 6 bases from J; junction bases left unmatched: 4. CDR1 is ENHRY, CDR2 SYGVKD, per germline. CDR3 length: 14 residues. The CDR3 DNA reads TGTGCCACCGCGGGACTAGCGGGAGCCGGGGAGCTGTTTTTT. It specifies CATAGLAGAGELFF.

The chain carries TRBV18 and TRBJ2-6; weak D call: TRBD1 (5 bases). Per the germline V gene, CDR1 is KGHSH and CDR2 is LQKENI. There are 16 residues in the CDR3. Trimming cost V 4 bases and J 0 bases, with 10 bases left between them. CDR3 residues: CASSRRQNSGANVLTF. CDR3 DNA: TGTGCCAGCTCACGGCGACAGAACTCTGGGGCCAACGTCCTGACTTTC.

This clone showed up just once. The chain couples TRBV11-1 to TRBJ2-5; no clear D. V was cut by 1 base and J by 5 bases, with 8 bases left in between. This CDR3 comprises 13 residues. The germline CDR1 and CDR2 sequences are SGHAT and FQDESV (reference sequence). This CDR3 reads CASSLDRSETQYF. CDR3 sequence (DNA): TGTGCCAGCAGCTTAGACAGATCCGAGACCCAGTACTTC.

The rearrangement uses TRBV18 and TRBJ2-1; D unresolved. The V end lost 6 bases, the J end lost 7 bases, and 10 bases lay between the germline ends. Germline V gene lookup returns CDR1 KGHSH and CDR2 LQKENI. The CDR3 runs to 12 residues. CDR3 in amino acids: CASSPITNEQFF. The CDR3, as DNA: TGTGCCAGCTCTCCAATCACTAATGAGCAGTTCTTC.

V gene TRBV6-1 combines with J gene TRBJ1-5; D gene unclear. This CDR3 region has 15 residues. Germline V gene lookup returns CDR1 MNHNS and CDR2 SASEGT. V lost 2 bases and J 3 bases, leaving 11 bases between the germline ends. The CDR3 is CASSEYGNYNQPQHF. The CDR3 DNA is TGTGCCAGCAGTGAATACGGGAATTACAATCAGCCCCAGCATTTT.

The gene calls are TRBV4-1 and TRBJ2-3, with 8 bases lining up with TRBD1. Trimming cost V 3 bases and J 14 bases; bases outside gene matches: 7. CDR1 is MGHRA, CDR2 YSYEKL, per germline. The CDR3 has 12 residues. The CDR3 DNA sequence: TGCGCCAGCAGCCATATAGGACAGGGTCCGTATTTT. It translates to CASSHIGQGPYF.

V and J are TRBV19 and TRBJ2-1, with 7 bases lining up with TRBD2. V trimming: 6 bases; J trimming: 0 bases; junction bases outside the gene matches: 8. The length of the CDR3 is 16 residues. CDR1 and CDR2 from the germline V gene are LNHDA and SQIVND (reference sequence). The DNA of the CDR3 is TGTGCCAGTAGCCAGATGCGGGGGAGCTCCTACAATGAGCAGTTCTTC. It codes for CASSQMRGSSYNEQFF.

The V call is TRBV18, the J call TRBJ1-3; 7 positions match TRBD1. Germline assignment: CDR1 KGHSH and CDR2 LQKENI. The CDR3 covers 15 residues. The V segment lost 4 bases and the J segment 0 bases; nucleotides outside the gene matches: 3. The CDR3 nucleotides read TGTGCCAGCTCACTCGGGACAGACTCTGGAAACACCATATATTTT. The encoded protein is CASSLGTDSGNTIYF.

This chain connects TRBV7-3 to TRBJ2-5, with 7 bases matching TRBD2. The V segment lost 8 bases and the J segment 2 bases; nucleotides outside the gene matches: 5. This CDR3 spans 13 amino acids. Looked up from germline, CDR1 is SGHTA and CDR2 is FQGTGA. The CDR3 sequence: CASGGGAQETQYF. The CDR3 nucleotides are TGTGCCAGCGGGGGGGGAGCACAAGAGACCCAGTACTTC.

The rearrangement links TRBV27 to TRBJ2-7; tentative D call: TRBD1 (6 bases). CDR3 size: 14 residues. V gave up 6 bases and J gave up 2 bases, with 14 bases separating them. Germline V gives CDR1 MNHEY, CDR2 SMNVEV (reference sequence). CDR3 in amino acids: CASRLQGEAYEQYF. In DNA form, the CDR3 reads TGTGCCAGCAGATTACAGGGTGAGGCCTACGAGCAGTACTTC.

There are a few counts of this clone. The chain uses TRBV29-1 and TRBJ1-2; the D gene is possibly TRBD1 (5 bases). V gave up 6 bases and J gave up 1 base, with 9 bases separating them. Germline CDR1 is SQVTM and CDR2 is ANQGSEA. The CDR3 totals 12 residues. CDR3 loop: CSVTGVNYGYTF. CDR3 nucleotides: TGCAGCGTCACGGGGGTTAACTATGGCTACACCTTC.

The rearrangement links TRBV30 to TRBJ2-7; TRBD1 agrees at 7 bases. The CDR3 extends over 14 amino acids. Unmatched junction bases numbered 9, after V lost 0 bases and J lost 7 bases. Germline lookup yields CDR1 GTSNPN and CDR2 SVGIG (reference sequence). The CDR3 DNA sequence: TGTGCCTGGAGTGTACCCAGGGGGATTAGGGAGCAGTACTTC. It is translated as CAWSVPRGIREQYF.

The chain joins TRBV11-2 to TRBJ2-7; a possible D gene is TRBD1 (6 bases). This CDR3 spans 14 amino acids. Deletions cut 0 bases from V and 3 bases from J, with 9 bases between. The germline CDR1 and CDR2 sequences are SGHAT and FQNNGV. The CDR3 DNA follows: TGTGCCAGCAGCTTAGAGCTAGGGGGCTACGAGCAGTACTTC. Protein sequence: CASSLELGGYEQYF. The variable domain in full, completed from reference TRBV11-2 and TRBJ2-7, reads EAGVAQSPRYKIIEKRQSVAFWCNPISGHATLYWYQQILGQGPKLLIQFQNNGVVDDSQLPKDRFSAERLKGVDSTLKIQPAKLEDSAVYLCASSLELGGYEQYFGPGTRLTVT.

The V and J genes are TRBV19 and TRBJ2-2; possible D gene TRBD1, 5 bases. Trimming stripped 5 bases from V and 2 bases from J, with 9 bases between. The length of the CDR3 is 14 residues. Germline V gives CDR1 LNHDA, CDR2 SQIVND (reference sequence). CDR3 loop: CASSAGANTGELFF. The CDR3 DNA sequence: TGTGCCAGTAGTGCTGGGGCCAACACCGGGGAGCTGTTTTTT.

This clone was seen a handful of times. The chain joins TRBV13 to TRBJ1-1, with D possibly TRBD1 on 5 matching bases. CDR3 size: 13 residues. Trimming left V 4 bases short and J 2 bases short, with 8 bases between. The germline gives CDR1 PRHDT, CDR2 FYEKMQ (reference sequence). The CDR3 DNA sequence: TGTGCCAGCAGCTCCGACAGTAACACTGAAGCTTTCTTT. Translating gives CASSSDSNTEAFF.

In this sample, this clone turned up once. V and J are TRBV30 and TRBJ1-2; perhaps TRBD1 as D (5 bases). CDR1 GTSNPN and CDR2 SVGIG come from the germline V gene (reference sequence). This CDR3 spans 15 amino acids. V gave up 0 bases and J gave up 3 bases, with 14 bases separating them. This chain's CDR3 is CAWSVRQTLDYGYTF. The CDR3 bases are TGTGCCTGGAGTGTGAGACAGACTTTAGACTATGGCTACACCTTC.

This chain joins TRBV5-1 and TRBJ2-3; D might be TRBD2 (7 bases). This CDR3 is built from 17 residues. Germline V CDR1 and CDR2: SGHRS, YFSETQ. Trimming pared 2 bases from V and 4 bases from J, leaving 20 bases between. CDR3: CASSLQGGVGLPDTQYF. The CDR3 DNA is TGCGCCAGCAGCTTACAAGGGGGGGTCGGTCTCCCAGATACGCAGTATTTT.

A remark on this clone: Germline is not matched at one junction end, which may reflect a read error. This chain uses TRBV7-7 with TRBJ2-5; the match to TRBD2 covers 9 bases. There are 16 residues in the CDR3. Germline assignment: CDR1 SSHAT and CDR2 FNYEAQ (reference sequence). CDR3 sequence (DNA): TGTGCTAGCACCCCATCGACTAGCGGAGCGGTTGAGACCCAGTACTTC. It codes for CASTPSTSGAVETQYF.

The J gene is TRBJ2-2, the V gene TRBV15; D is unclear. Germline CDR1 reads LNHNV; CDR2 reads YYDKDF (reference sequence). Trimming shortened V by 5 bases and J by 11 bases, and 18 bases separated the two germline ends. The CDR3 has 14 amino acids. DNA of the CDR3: TGTGCCACCAGCTCTCGACTGAATAATATTGAGCTGTTTTTT. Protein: CATSSRLNNIELFF.

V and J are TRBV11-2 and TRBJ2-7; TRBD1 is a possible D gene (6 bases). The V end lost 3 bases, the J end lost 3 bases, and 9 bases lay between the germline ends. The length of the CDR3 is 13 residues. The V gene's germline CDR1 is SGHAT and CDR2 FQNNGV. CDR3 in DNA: TGTGCCAGCAGCTTTGGACAGAACTACGAGCAGTACTTC. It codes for CASSFGQNYEQYF.

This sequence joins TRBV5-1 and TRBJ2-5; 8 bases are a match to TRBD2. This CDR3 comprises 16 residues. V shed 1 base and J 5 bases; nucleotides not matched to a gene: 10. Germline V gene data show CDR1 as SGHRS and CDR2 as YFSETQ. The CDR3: CASSLMPAGEGETQYF. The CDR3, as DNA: TGCGCCAGCAGCTTGATGCCAGCGGGAGAGGGGGAGACCCAGTACTTC.

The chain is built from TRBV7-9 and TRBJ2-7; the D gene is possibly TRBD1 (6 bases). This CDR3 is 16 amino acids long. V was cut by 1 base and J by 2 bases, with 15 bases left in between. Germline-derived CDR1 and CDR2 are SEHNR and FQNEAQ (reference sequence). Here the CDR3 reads CASSLDGSRGTYEQYF. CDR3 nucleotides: TGTGCCAGCAGCTTAGATGGCAGCAGGGGTACCTACGAGCAGTACTTC.

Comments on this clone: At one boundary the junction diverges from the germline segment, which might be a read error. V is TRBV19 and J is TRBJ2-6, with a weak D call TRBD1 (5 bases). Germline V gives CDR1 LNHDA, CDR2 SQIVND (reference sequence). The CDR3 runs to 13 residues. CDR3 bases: TGTGCCAGCAGGGTATCTGGGGCCAACGGCCTGACTTTC. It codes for CASRVSGANGLTF.

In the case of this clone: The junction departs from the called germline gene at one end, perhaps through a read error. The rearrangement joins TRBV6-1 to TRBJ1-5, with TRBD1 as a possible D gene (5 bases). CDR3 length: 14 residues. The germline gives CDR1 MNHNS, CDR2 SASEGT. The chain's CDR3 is CAGSWGYSNQPQHF. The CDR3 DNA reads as TGTGCCGGCAGCTGGGGCTATAGCAATCAGCCCCAGCATTTT.